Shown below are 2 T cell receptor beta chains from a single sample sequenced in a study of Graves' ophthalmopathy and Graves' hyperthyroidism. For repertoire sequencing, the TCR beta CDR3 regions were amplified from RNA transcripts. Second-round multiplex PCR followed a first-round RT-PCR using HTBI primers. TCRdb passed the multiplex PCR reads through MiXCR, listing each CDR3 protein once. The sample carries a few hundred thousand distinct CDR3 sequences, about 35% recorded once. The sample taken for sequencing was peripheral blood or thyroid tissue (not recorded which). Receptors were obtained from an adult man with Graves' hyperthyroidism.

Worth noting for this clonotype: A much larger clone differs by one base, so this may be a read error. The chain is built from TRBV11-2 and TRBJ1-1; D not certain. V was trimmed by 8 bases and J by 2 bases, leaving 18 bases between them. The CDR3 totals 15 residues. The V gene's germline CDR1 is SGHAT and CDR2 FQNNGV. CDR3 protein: CASRPPGRTNTEAFF. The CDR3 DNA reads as TGTGCCAGCCGCCCCCCCGGCAGGACTAACACTGAAGCTTTCTTT.

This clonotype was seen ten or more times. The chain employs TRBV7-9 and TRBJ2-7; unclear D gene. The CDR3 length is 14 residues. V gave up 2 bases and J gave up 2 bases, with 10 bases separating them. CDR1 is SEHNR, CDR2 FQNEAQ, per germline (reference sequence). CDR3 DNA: TGTGCCAGCAGCTTATCCAGTAACACCTACGAGCAGTACTTC. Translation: CASSLSSNTYEQYF.